The T cell receptor beta chain described here comes from a study of T-cell reconstitution after alpha-beta-depleted transplantation in children. Preparation of the TCRbeta library was carried out with unique molecular identifiers. TCRdb called the PCR reads again in MiXCR, with one record for every CDR3 protein. This sample has around 530,000 distinct CDR3 sequences, with approximately 29% found just once. The CDR3 runs to 14 residues. J was trimmed by 8 bases and V by 5 bases; bases with no gene match: 4. The sequencing here drew on PBMCs from the stem cell graft donor, taken from the stem cell graft. The TCR sequence derives from a human donor who donated a stem cell graft to a child with aplastic anemia. The rearrangement links TRBV12-3 or TRBV12-4 to TRBJ2-5, with 14 bases lining up with TRBD2. DNA of the CDR3: TGTGCCAGCAGTCCGGGACTAGCGGGAGTTACCCAGTACTTC. Amino acid sequence: CASSPGLAGVTQYF.